Following are 5 T cell receptor beta chains from one sample sequenced in a study of radiotherapy plus CTLA-4 blockade in lung cancer. The method was immunoSEQ multiplex PCR; TCRdb's version includes in-frame clones alone and lacks a portion of them. In the table there are about 38,000 clones, about 80% of which are singletons. The sample was peripheral blood, taken from a patient treated with radiotherapy plus ipilimumab. The receptors here all came from a human donor with non-small cell lung cancer who had stable disease on radiotherapy plus ipilimumab.

This clone was recorded a few times. The rearrangement links TRBV7-9 to TRBJ2-7; 12 bases align to TRBD2. Losses at the gene ends were 3 bases for V and 2 bases for J; bases not matched to a gene: 5. CDR3 size: 16 residues. Germline values: CDR1 SEHNR, CDR2 FQNEAQ (reference sequence). CDR3 DNA: TGTGCCAGCAGCTTGGTTCTAGCGGGGGGGACCTACGAGCAGTACTTC. This encodes CASSLVLAGGTYEQYF. Full variable domain (remainder filled in from reference TRBV7-9 and TRBJ2-7): DTGVSQNPRHKITKRGQNVTFRCDPISEHNRLYWYRQTLGQGPEFLTYFQNEAQLEKSRLLSDRFSAERPKGSFSTLEIQRTEQGDSAMYLCASSLVLAGGTYEQYFGPGTRLTVT.

The rearrangement joins TRBV27 to TRBJ1-4, with D unresolved. V lost 2 bases and J 3 bases, leaving 10 bases between the germline ends. Germline V gene lookup returns CDR1 MNHEY and CDR2 SMNVEV (reference sequence). The CDR3 loop spans 15 amino acids. This chain's CDR3 is CASSLDGKPNEKLFF. The CDR3 DNA reads as TGTGCCAGCAGTTTAGATGGAAAGCCTAATGAAAAACTGTTTTTT.

V and J are TRBV6-1 and TRBJ1-3; TRBD1 might be the D (6 bases). The length of the CDR3 is 16 residues. From germline, CDR1 is MNHNS and CDR2 SASEGT. Trimming stripped 4 bases from V and 1 base from J, with 14 bases between. CDR3 amino acids: CASSGQAITSGNTIYF. CDR3 nucleotides: TGTGCCAGCAGTGGACAGGCGATAACTTCTGGAAACACCATATATTTT.

The CDR3 sequence: CASSSSTGGSGETQYF. The CDR3 DNA sequence: TGTGCCAGCAGTTCCTCGACAGGGGGCTCTGGGGAGACCCAGTACTTC. The V call is TRBV28, the J call TRBJ2-5; 10 bases line up with TRBD1. V dropped 4 bases and J dropped 5; count of bases not matched to a gene: 10. Germline values: CDR1 MDHEN, CDR2 SYDVKM. CDR3 size: 16 residues.

The genes are TRBV5-4 and TRBJ2-4; 9 nucleotides agree with TRBD1. This CDR3 contains 14 residues. V was clipped by 4 bases and J by 9 bases; unmatched bases: 8. Looked up from germline, CDR1 is SGHNT and CDR2 is YYREEE (reference sequence). CDR3 nucleotide sequence: TGTGCCAGCAGCGGGGACAGGGCCCTCGGCATTCAGTACTTC. Residues: CASSGDRALGIQYF.